Sequencing of this T cell receptor (beta chain) was carried out in a study of shared T cell receptors in the human thymus. The CDR3 consists of 15 residues. Looked up from germline, CDR1 is SGHNT and CDR2 is YYREEE (reference sequence). With V trimmed by 4 bases and J by 2 bases, 7 bases remained unmatched. The method was immunoSEQ multiplex PCR; TCRdb's version includes in-frame clones alone and lacks a portion of them. The table shows about 540,000 clones, with around 78% occurring only once. The same sample was also used in a study of human thymus T cells. This second study says: The thymus was resected at corrective cardiac surgery. V and J genes seemed to be used with bias in thymic and blood repertoires.

The clonotype was recovered from a boy in the first two years of life with a congenital heart defect. Sequencing was done on a sample of thymocytes. This chain uses TRBV5-4 with TRBJ2-3; 7 positions agree with TRBD1. The CDR3 DNA sequence: TGTGCCAGCAGCCCCCCAGGGGGAAACACAGATACGCAGTATTTT. This gives the protein CASSPPGGNTDTQYF. The whole variable domain, remainder taken from reference TRBV5-4 and TRBJ2-3, is ETGVTQSPTHLIKTRGQQVTLRCSSQSGHNTVSWYQQALGQGPQFIFQYYREEENGRGNFPPRFSGLQFPNYSSELNVNALELDDSALYLCASSPPGGNTDTQYFGPGTRLTVL.